A single sample gave rise to the 12 T cell receptor beta chains below, sequenced in a study of technical replicates of blood from several donors. Sequencing used immunoSEQ multiplex PCR; TCRdb keeps in-frame clones, though not all of them. The table has more than 15,000 clones, 86% seen once. Sequencing was performed on PBMCs. These receptors originate from a human donor in good health.

This clone was found once. The chain has TRBV7-7 and TRBJ2-7, with 16 positions matching TRBD2. V was pared by 5 bases and J by 6 bases, with 4 bases of the junction left unmatched. CDR1 and CDR2 (germline): SSHAT, FNYEAQ (reference sequence). The CDR3 runs to 15 residues. The CDR3 coding sequence is TGTGCCAGCAGCGCCGGGACTAGCGGGAGGGGCGAGCAGTACTTC. It is translated as CASSAGTSGRGEQYF. Drawing the rest from reference TRBV7-7 and TRBJ2-7, the complete variable domain is GAGVSQSPRYKVTKRGQDVTLRCDPISSHATLYWYQQALGQGPEFLTYFNYEAQPDKSGLPSDRFSAERPEGSISTLTIQRTEQRDSAMYRCASSAGTSGRGEQYFGPGTRLTVT.

The chain is built from TRBV12-5 and TRBJ2-4, with D possibly TRBD1 on 6 matching bases. Germline V CDR1 and CDR2: LGHNT, FRNRAP. The CDR3 is 16 residues long. Between the trimmed V and J ends, which lost 5 bases and 4 bases, there was a span of 18 bases. CDR3 coding DNA: TGTGCTAGTGGTCCCCCAGGGGCGGAAGGAAAAAACATTCAGTACTTC. Translated, it gives CASGPPGAEGKNIQYF.

This clone was observed a handful of times. V and J are TRBV4-1 and TRBJ2-2; D unresolved. The CDR3 contains 13 residues. Trimming left V 4 bases short and J 0 bases short, with 3 bases between. Germline V gene data show CDR1 as MGHRA and CDR2 as YSYEKL. CDR3 bases: TGCGCCAGCAGCCTAGCGAACACCGGGGAGCTGTTTTTT. Its translation: CASSLANTGELFF.

The J gene is TRBJ2-5, the V gene TRBV18; 7 bases align to TRBD1. Germline V gives CDR1 KGHSH, CDR2 LQKENI. The CDR3 is made up of 14 amino acids. V trimming: 4 bases; J trimming: 4 bases; junction bases outside the gene matches: 6. This chain's CDR3 is CASSLPGQPETQYF. CDR3 DNA: TGTGCCAGCTCACTACCGGGACAGCCAGAGACCCAGTACTTC.

The chain has TRBV27 and TRBJ1-5, with D hard to call. The germline V gene has CDR1 MNHEY and CDR2 SMNVEV (reference sequence). CDR3 size: 17 residues. The ends were cut back, 5 bases at V and 1 base at J, with 18 bases in the middle. The CDR3 loop reads CASSPLNWALSNQPQHF. Written as DNA, the CDR3 is TGTGCCAGCAGTCCCCTTAATTGGGCATTAAGCAATCAGCCCCAGCATTTT.

The chain carries TRBV5-1 and TRBJ2-3, with 8 bases that match TRBD2. The CDR3 loop spans 16 amino acids. CDR1 is SGHRS and CDR2 is YFSETQ in the germline V gene. With V trimmed by 4 bases and J by 6 bases, 13 bases remained unmatched. CDR3 bases: TGCGCCAGCAGCCACCAGGTAGCGGGAAGGCTGGATACGCAGTATTTT. This codes for CASSHQVAGRLDTQYF.

The genes are TRBV27 and TRBJ1-2, with TRBD1 matching over 7 bases. The CDR3 is 14 amino acids. V shed 1 base, J shed 13 bases, and the junction held 12 bases outside the gene matches. Germline loops: CDR1 MNHEY, CDR2 SMNVEV (reference sequence). The CDR3 nucleotides are TGTGCCAGCAGTTTATTAGGTACAGGGGACCGTCGCACCTTC. It is translated as CASSLLGTGDRRTF.

The genes are TRBV4-1 and TRBJ2-7; 9 bases fit TRBD2. Germline assignment: CDR1 MGHRA and CDR2 YSYEKL. Germline trimming cut 0 bases from V and 2 bases from J; bases unmatched to any gene: 8. This CDR3 is 17 amino acids long. The CDR3 bases are TGCGCCAGCAGCCAAGATTCAGCGGGAGGACTTGCCTACGAGCAGTACTTC. This gives the protein CASSQDSAGGLAYEQYF.

The chain has TRBV5-5 and TRBJ2-1; D possibly corresponds to TRBD2 (6 bases). The CDR3 is 15 amino acids. Germline V gene lookup returns CDR1 SGHKS and CDR2 YYEKEE (reference sequence). Trimming pared 4 bases from V and 6 bases from J, leaving 17 bases between. The CDR3 sequence is CASSRVREFGNEQFF. CDR3 in DNA: TGTGCCAGCAGCCGTGTCCGGGAGTTTGGCAATGAGCAGTTCTTC.

Comments on this clone: A junction end diverges from the germline sequence, so it may reflect a read error. The rearrangement joins TRBV27 to TRBJ1-2, with D possibly TRBD1 on 6 matching bases. Germline CDR1 and CDR2: MNHEY and SMNVEV (reference sequence). The CDR3 is made up of 13 amino acids. Written as DNA, the CDR3 is TGTGCCAGCAGTCTATCCCGACAGGACGGCTACACCTTC. Translated, it gives CASSLSRQDGYTF.

This clone was detected only once. This rearrangement joins TRBV29-1 to TRBJ2-1; possible D gene TRBD2, 5 bases. The CDR3 is made up of 14 amino acids. V was shortened by 1 base and J by 7 bases, with 14 bases between the two germline ends. From germline, CDR1 is SQVTM and CDR2 ANQGSEA. The CDR3 DNA follows: TGCAGCGTTGAAGGGAGGTCACTTTTAAATGAGCAGTTCTTC. Translation: CSVEGRSLLNEQFF.

The CDR3 DNA reads as TGTGCCAGTAGTAGACAGGGGGGCGATCCTCGGAACACCGGGGAGCTGTTTTTT. Its protein product is CASSRQGGDPRNTGELFF. J is TRBJ2-2 and V is TRBV19, with 9 nucleotides matching TRBD1. The CDR3 loop spans 18 amino acids. J lost 1 base, V lost 4 bases, and 10 bases had no gene match. The germline gives CDR1 LNHDA, CDR2 SQIVND (reference sequence).